The text below deals with one TCR beta chain. Antigen specificity is unknown. This record comes from a study of shared clonotypes between healthy human individuals. Study findings and constraints: The study found 4.5% to 6% of naive CD4 clonotypes shared across four donors. Richness estimates generally favored naive over memory subsets.

Naive CD8 cells were CD45RO-negative, positively selected for CCR7, excluding terminally differentiated effector memory CD45RA+ cells. TCRdb's table, derived via immunoSEQ multiplex PCR, lists solely in-frame clones and lacks some. The data show some 800,000 clones, about 91% seen once. Losses at the gene ends were 7 bases for V and 0 bases for J; bases not matched to a gene: 12. There are 18 residues in the CDR3. Per germline, CDR1 SGHVS and CDR2 FQNEAQ. Input material: naive CD8+ T cells sorted from blood. The clonotype comes from a man aged 25 to 40 in good health. The chain recombines TRBV7-8 with TRBJ2-7, with TRBD2 matching 13 bases. CDR3 DNA: TGTGCCAGCAACTCCGGGACTAGCGGGATTCAGAGCTCCTACGAGCAGTACTTC. Its protein product is CASNSGTSGIQSSYEQYF. The full variable domain, completed using reference TRBV7-8 and TRBJ2-7, is GAGVSQSPRYKVAKRGQDVALRCDPISGHVSLFWYQQALGQGPEFLTYFQNEAQLDKSGLPSDRFFAERPEGSVSTLKIQRTQQEDSAVYLCASNSGTSGIQSSYEQYFGPGTRLTVT.